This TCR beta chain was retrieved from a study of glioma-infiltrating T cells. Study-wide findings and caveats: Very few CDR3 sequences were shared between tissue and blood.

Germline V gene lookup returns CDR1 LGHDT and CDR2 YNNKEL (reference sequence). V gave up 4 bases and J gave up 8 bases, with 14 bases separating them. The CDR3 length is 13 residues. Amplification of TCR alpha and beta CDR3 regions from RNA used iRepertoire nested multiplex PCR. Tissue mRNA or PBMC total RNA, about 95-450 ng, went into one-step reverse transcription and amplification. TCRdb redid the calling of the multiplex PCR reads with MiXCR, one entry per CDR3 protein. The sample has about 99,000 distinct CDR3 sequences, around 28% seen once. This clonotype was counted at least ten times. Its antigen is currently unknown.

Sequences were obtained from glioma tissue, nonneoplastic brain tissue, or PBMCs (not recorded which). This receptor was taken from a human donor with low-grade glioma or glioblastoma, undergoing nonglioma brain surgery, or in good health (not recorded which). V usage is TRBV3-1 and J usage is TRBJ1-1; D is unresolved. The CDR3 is CASSLPRKGEAFF. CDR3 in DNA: TGTGCCAGCAGCCTTCCCCGGAAGGGCGAAGCTTTCTTT.